This TCR beta chain was recovered during a study of shared clonotypes between healthy human individuals. Germline V gene sequence: CDR1 SEHNR, CDR2 FQNEAQ (reference sequence). V was trimmed by 5 bases and J by 4 bases, leaving 11 bases between them. CDR3 length: 13 residues. Assay used: immunoSEQ multiplex PCR; TCRdb lists only in-frame clones, some missing. The sample yields 550,000 to 600,000 clones, roughly four fifths seen once. The V call is TRBV7-9, the J call TRBJ1-1; D not certain. Sequencing was performed on PBMCs. The source is a middle-aged woman in good health. Some clones in this sample may be carry-over from other donors' samples. The CDR3, as DNA: TGTGCCAGCAGCCGGCCCCCGGCCACTGAAGCTTTCTTT. The encoded protein is CASSRPPATEAFF.